These 18 T cell receptor beta chains share one sample of origin, sequenced in a study of T cell repertoires in cytomegalovirus infection. Each CDR3 protein gets one entry after TCRdb re-called the reads with MiXCR. This sample has under 150,000 distinct CDR3 sequences; over 30% occur once, and the top ten carry around two fifths. Their recognized antigens are unknown. The sample was CD8+ T cells from cultured PBMCs, taken from culture after CMV antigen stimulation. The receptors shown here come from a human donor in good health (CMV status not recorded). Some clones in this sample may be carry-over from other donors' samples.

CDR3 sequence: CASSEYETSGGALNEQFF. The CDR3 DNA follows: TGTGCCAGCAGTGAATATGAGACTAGCGGGGGGGCTCTCAATGAGCAGTTCTTC. The chain is built from TRBV6-1 and TRBJ2-1; 14 positions match TRBD2. This CDR3 spans 18 amino acids. Unmatched junction bases numbered 9, after V lost 2 bases and J lost 6 bases. Germline CDR1 MNHNS, CDR2 SASEGT.

This clonotype was recorded a few times. This chain links TRBV11-2 with TRBJ2-3, with D perhaps matching TRBD2 (6 bases). This CDR3 has 16 residues. Germline values: CDR1 SGHAT, CDR2 FQNNGV. Trimming took 2 bases from V and 2 from J, leaving 14 bases between them. The CDR3 sequence: CASSLNAGLVTDTQYF. CDR3 nucleotide sequence: TGTGCCAGCAGCTTAAACGCGGGACTCGTCACAGATACGCAGTATTTT.

This clonotype was seen repeatedly, ten times or more. Written as DNA, the CDR3 is TGTGCCAGCAGTGAAAAGGCGACAGACTACAATGAGCAGTTCTTC. It translates to CASSEKATDYNEQFF. The chain couples TRBV6-1 to TRBJ2-1; maybe TRBD1 (5 bases). The germline CDR1 and CDR2 sequences are MNHNS and SASEGT. V lost 2 bases and J lost 3, with 11 bases in between. The CDR3 covers 15 residues.

The CDR3 reads CASSPRTRTGRNEQFF. The CDR3 DNA is TGTGCCAGCAGCCCCCGGACTAGGACAGGTCGCAATGAGCAGTTCTTC. The gene calls are TRBV7-6 and TRBJ2-1; possibly TRBD1 or TRBD2 for D (7 bases each). This CDR3 is 16 amino acids long. Germline CDR1 reads SGHVS; CDR2 reads FNYEAQ. Deletions cut 5 bases from V and 6 bases from J, with 20 bases between.

V and J are TRBV29-1 and TRBJ2-5, with D uncertain. CDR3 size: 12 residues. Trimming shortened V by 0 bases and J by 5 bases, and 7 bases separated the two germline ends. The germline V gene has CDR1 SQVTM and CDR2 ANQGSEA. The DNA of the CDR3 is TGCAGCGTTGAAGAAGGGTTGGAGACCCAGTACTTC. Translation: CSVEEGLETQYF.

The chain links TRBV5-6 to TRBJ2-5, with 9 nucleotides matching TRBD1. Germline trimming cut 0 bases from V and 5 bases from J; bases unmatched to any gene: 11. The V gene's germline CDR1 is SGHDT and CDR2 YYEEEE. The CDR3 extends over 17 amino acids. The CDR3 DNA reads as TGTGCCAGCAGCTTGGATGAACACACAGGGGGCTGGGAGACCCAGTACTTC. It encodes CASSLDEHTGGWETQYF.

This clonotype was recorded a few times. The V gene is TRBV7-9, the J gene TRBJ1-4; maybe TRBD1 (5 bases). The CDR3 is 15 residues long. The V and J ends lost 5 bases and 5 bases respectively, with 15 bases between them. Germline V gene data show CDR1 as SEHNR and CDR2 as FQNEAQ (reference sequence). CDR3 in DNA: TGTGCCAGCAGCCCACGACAGTCGACAAATGAAAAACTGTTTTTT. Translated, it gives CASSPRQSTNEKLFF. Based on the CDR3 plus reference TRBV7-9 and TRBJ1-4, the full variable domain is DTGVSQNPRHKITKRGQNVTFRCDPISEHNRLYWYRQTLGQGPEFLTYFQNEAQLEKSRLLSDRFSAERPKGSFSTLEIQRTEQGDSAMYLCASSPRQSTNEKLFFGSGTQLSVL.

The rearrangement links TRBV7-8 to TRBJ1-5, with a weak D call TRBD1 (5 bases). V lost 6 bases and J lost 0, with 9 bases in between. Looked up from germline, CDR1 is SGHVS and CDR2 is FQNEAQ. The CDR3 runs 14 residues. In DNA form, the CDR3 reads TGTGCCAGCAGGGACACCCATAGCAATCAGCCCCAGCATTTT. Its protein is CASRDTHSNQPQHF.

This clonotype appeared many times. This rearrangement joins TRBV7-2 to TRBJ1-1; unclear D gene. The CDR3 runs to 15 residues. Trimming pared 2 bases from V and 1 base from J, leaving 11 bases between. CDR1 and CDR2 from the germline V gene are SGHTA and FQGNSA. The CDR3 here is CASSLNTAPNTEAFF. DNA for the CDR3: TGTGCCAGCAGCTTAAACACCGCGCCGAACACTGAAGCTTTCTTT.

Only a few counts were recorded for this clonotype. This chain joins TRBV20-1 and TRBJ2-3; 9 nucleotides agree with TRBD2. This CDR3 region has 16 residues. Germline values: CDR1 DFQATT, CDR2 SNEGSKA (reference sequence). V trimming: 3 bases; J trimming: 4 bases; junction bases outside the gene matches: 11. DNA of the CDR3: TGCAGTGCTAGCGGTACTCTAGCGGGGCGGGCAGATACGCAGTATTTT. This sequence encodes CSASGTLAGRADTQYF.

In its sample, this clonotype was seen a few times. The genes are TRBV4-1 and TRBJ1-1; D possibly corresponds to TRBD1 (5 bases). V was pared by 3 bases and J by 3 bases, with 17 bases between. Looked up from germline, CDR1 is MGHRA and CDR2 is YSYEKL. The CDR3 covers 16 residues. The CDR3 bases are TGCGCCAGCAGCCACCCCGACGCCAGGGCGGACACTGAAGCTTTCTTT. This gives the protein CASSHPDARADTEAFF.

This clonotype was observed a handful of times. V is TRBV12-3 or TRBV12-4 and J is TRBJ1-2; D is unresolved. Trimming cost V 5 bases and J 3 bases, with 7 bases left between them. The CDR3 contains 12 residues. The CDR3 loop is CASSTAHYGYTF. The CDR3 coding sequence is TGTGCCAGCAGTACTGCACACTATGGCTACACCTTC.

The V call is TRBV6-1, the J call TRBJ2-3; the match to TRBD2 covers 13 bases. This CDR3 is built from 17 residues. CDR1 is MNHNS, CDR2 SASEGT, per germline. V gave up 4 bases and J gave up 2 bases; unmatched junction bases: 6. Here the CDR3 DNA reads TGTGCCAGCAGTGTGAGGACTAGCGGGGGATACACAGATACGCAGTATTTT. Protein sequence: CASSVRTSGGYTDTQYF.

This chain links TRBV7-2 with TRBJ2-1; 8 bases map to TRBD2. Unmatched junction bases numbered 4, after V lost 1 base and J lost 5 bases. Germline V gene lookup returns CDR1 SGHTA and CDR2 FQGNSA. The CDR3 runs to 15 residues. CDR3 sequence reads: CASSLGAGGDNEQFF. The CDR3 region has the DNA TGTGCCAGCAGCTTAGGGGCGGGGGGCGACAATGAGCAGTTCTTC.

This clonotype occurred a few times. The CDR3 coding sequence is TGTGCCAGCAGTCCCGGGACAGCTCTTAACACTGAAGCTTTCTTT. Protein product: CASSPGTALNTEAFF. The chain uses TRBV6-5 and TRBJ1-1; 7 bases are a match to TRBD1. CDR3 size: 15 residues. With V trimmed by 5 bases and J by 2 bases, 8 bases remained unmatched. Germline lookup yields CDR1 MNHEY and CDR2 SVGAGI.

The sample holds one count of this clonotype. The germline gene is not matched at one end of the junction; a read error may be the cause. The chain is built from TRBV19 and TRBJ1-1; no reliable D call. The CDR3 is made up of 14 amino acids. The germline CDR1 and CDR2 sequences are LNHDA and SQIVND (reference sequence). The CDR3 coding sequence is TGTGTCAGTAGTAACCCCGGGTGGGGCACTGAAGCTTTCTTT. It is translated as CVSSNPGWGTEAFF.

The rearrangement joins TRBV2 to TRBJ2-5; TRBD2 aligns across 8 bases. The junction had 10 bases not matched to a gene; V was cut back by 0 bases and J by 4 bases. The germline V gene has CDR1 SNHLY and CDR2 FYNNEI. The CDR3 has 17 amino acids. The CDR3 DNA reads as TGTGCCAGCAGTGAAGCGCAACTAGCGGAGATAAGAGAGACCCAGTACTTC. Its translation is CASSEAQLAEIRETQYF.

This clonotype was detected once. The CDR3: CASSLELAGNHKYF. The CDR3 DNA sequence: TGTGCCAGCAGCTTGGAGCTAGCGGGGAACCACAAGTACTTC. The chain couples TRBV5-5 to TRBJ2-5; 9 positions match TRBD2. The V segment lost 0 bases and the J segment 12 bases; nucleotides outside the gene matches: 9. The CDR3 has 14 residues. Germline CDR1 is SGHKS and CDR2 is YYEKEE (reference sequence).